Shown below are 7 T cell receptor beta chains from a single sample sequenced in a study of Ad26.COV2.S vaccination and SARS-CoV-2 variants. The repertoire was sequenced with immunoSEQ multiplex PCR; TCRdb's copy has only in-frame clones and lacks some. The repertoire holds some 450,000 clones, with 90% as singletons. Documented treatment: 15 to 20 received Ad26.COV2.S at low or high dose, single or two shots; a few received placebo; per-sample allocation not given. Day 63 after the first vaccine or placebo injection was the time point for sampling. The starting material was peripheral blood, obtained in a trial of Ad26.COV2.S vaccine versus placebo. These receptor sequences come from a person aged 18-65 years who received the Ad26.COV2.S COVID-19 vaccine or a placebo.

The gene calls are TRBV15 and TRBJ2-3; D call uncertain. The germline V gene has CDR1 LNHNV and CDR2 YYDKDF (reference sequence). There are 16 residues in the CDR3. V lost 1 base and J 0 bases, leaving 11 bases between the germline ends. The CDR3 loop reads CATSRALGPSTDTQYF. The CDR3 bases are TGTGCCACCAGCAGAGCCCTTGGCCCTAGCACAGATACGCAGTATTTT.

On this clone itself: Different DNA sequences within this sample yield the same CDR3. This chain links TRBV9 with TRBJ1-5, with D possibly being TRBD1 (6 bases). CDR3 length equals 14 residues. The germline gives CDR1 SGDLS, CDR2 YYNGEE. Trimming left V 0 bases short and J 4 bases short, with 8 bases between. The CDR3 reads CASSVGGANQPQHF. DNA for the CDR3: TGTGCCAGCAGCGTAGGGGGGGCGAATCAGCCCCAGCATTTT.

The genes are TRBV7-2 and TRBJ2-1, with 7 bases that match TRBD2. J lost 9 bases, V lost 5 bases, and 13 bases had no gene match. The CDR3 covers 15 residues. Per the germline V gene, CDR1 is SGHTA and CDR2 is FQGNSA. CDR3 DNA: TGTGCCAGCAGCCTTAGGTTCCTATCGGGGGGTGAGCAGTTCTTC. Its translation is CASSLRFLSGGEQFF.

This chain uses TRBV27 with TRBJ1-3; 8 positions match TRBD1. Germline assignment: CDR1 MNHEY and CDR2 SMNVEV (reference sequence). Trimming took 6 bases from V and 1 from J; bases not matched to a gene: 5. The CDR3 is 15 residues long. This CDR3 reads CASRKTGVSGNTIYF. In DNA form, the CDR3 reads TGTGCCAGCAGAAAGACAGGGGTGTCTGGAAACACCATATATTTT.

The chain recombines TRBV5-1 with TRBJ2-7; unclear D gene. CDR1 and CDR2 (germline): SGHRS, YFSETQ. This CDR3 region has 14 residues. V dropped 0 bases and J dropped 2 bases, with 9 bases sitting between them. In DNA form, the CDR3 reads TGCGCCAGCAGCTTGGAAGGAAAGGCCTACGAGCAGTACTTC. Amino acid sequence: CASSLEGKAYEQYF. Drawing the rest from reference TRBV5-1 and TRBJ2-7, the complete variable domain is KAGVTQTPRYLIKTRGQQVTLSCSPISGHRSVSWYQQTPGQGLQFLFEYFSETQRNKGNFPGRFSGRQFSNSRSEMNVSTLELGDSALYLCASSLEGKAYEQYFGPGTRLTVT.

V gene TRBV13 combines with J gene TRBJ2-7; the match to TRBD1 covers 10 bases. The ends lost 7 bases at V and 4 bases at J; junction bases unmatched: 7. The germline V gene has CDR1 PRHDT and CDR2 FYEKMQ (reference sequence). The CDR3 sequence is 14 residues long. The CDR3 DNA reads TGTGCCAGCACCCCGACAGGGGGCTCTTACGAGCAGTACTTC. This gives the protein CASTPTGGSYEQYF.

The rearrangement links TRBV13 to TRBJ1-1; D might be TRBD1 (5 bases). V dropped 7 bases and J dropped 4 bases, with 19 bases sitting between them. The CDR3 extends over 15 amino acids. Germline CDR1 reads PRHDT; CDR2 reads FYEKMQ (reference sequence). CDR3 in amino acids: CASTGGKGPGTEAFF. In DNA, the CDR3 is TGTGCCAGCACCGGCGGTAAGGGACCGGGCACTGAAGCTTTCTTT. Using reference TRBV13 and TRBJ1-1 for the parts outside the CDR3, the full variable domain is AAGVIQSPRHLIKEKRETATLKCYPIPRHDTVYWYQQGPGQDPQFLISFYEKMQSDKGSIPDRFSAQQFSDYHSELNMSSLELGDSALYFCASTGGKGPGTEAFFGQGTRLTVV.